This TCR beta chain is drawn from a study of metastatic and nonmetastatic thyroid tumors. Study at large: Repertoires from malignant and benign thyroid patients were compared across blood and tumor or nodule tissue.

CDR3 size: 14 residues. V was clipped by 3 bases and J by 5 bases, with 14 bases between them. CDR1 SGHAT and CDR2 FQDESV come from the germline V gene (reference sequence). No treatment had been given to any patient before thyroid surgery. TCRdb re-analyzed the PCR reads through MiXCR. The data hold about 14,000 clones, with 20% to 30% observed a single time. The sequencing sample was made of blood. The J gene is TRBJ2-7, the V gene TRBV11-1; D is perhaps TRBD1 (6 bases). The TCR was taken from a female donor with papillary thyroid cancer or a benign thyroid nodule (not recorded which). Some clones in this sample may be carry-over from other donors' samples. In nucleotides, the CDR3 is TGTGCCAGCAGCTTTGACAGGACGACCGACGAGCAGTACTTC. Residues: CASSFDRTTDEQYF.